This entry lists 12 T cell receptor beta chains sequenced from one sample in a study of cytomegalovirus exposure and HLA in healthy donors. TCRdb's table, derived via immunoSEQ multiplex PCR, lists solely in-frame clones and lacks some. Of about 120,000 clones detected, roughly 88% appear once; the ten largest clones hold 1.5% to 2%. Sequenced material: PBMCs. Source of these receptors: a man between 18 and 35 years old in good health and CMV-seronegative.

The chain has TRBV9 and TRBJ2-3; 13 bases are a match to TRBD2. Germline CDR1 reads SGDLS; CDR2 reads YYNGEE. This CDR3 has 16 residues. The J segment lost 4 bases and the V segment lost 1 base, leaving 3 bases of the junction unmatched. The CDR3 DNA follows: TGTGCCAGCAGCGTAACCGGGACTAGCGGGGCAGATACGCAGTATTTT. Its protein is CASSVTGTSGADTQYF.

The chain has TRBV5-4 and TRBJ2-7, with TRBD2 as a possible D gene (5 bases). CDR3 length equals 13 residues. Germline loops: CDR1 SGHNT, CDR2 YYREEE (reference sequence). Trimming took off 1 base at V and 7 bases at J, with 12 bases between the two ends. The CDR3 region has the DNA TGTGCCAGCAGCTTGATCGGGGTCGGGGAGCAGTACTTC. Translating gives CASSLIGVGEQYF.

The chain is built from TRBV5-1 and TRBJ2-7; TRBD1 aligns across 10 bases. This CDR3 is 15 amino acids long. CDR1 is SGHRS, CDR2 YFSETQ, per germline. Unmatched junction bases numbered 7, after V lost 0 bases and J lost 7 bases. The CDR3 DNA reads as TGCGCCAGCAGCTTGGCTGGGACAGGGGCGGGGGAGCAGTACTTC. It specifies CASSLAGTGAGEQYF.

The gene calls are TRBV13 and TRBJ1-1, with TRBD1 as a possible D gene (5 bases). The germline CDR1 and CDR2 sequences are PRHDT and FYEKMQ (reference sequence). The CDR3 consists of 15 residues. V was clipped by 0 bases and J by 0 bases, with 8 bases between them. The CDR3 DNA is TGTGCCAGCAGCTTAGGCAGGGCCCTGAACACTGAAGCTTTCTTT. This translates into CASSLGRALNTEAFF.

The CDR3: CASSLSSGSSYNEQFF. CDR3 coding DNA: TGTGCCAGCAGCTTAAGTTCCGGGTCCTCCTACAATGAGCAGTTCTTC. This chain uses TRBV7-2 with TRBJ2-1; no clear D gene. Germline V CDR1 and CDR2: SGHTA, FQGNSA. The CDR3 runs 16 residues. V dropped 2 bases and J dropped 0 bases, with 11 bases sitting between them.

This chain uses TRBV28 with TRBJ2-5; 7 nucleotides align to TRBD1. From germline, CDR1 is MDHEN and CDR2 SYDVKM. The CDR3 has 14 amino acids. V dropped 6 bases and J dropped 6; count of bases not matched to a gene: 10. Here the CDR3 reads CASSRDRVGKTQYF. In DNA, the CDR3 is TGTGCCAGCAGCAGAGACAGGGTCGGTAAGACCCAGTACTTC.

The CDR3 here is CASSDQGRSNQPQHF. The DNA for the CDR3 is TGTGCCAGTAGTGACCAGGGGAGAAGCAATCAGCCCCAGCATTTT. The rearrangement links TRBV19 to TRBJ1-5; D may be TRBD1 (6 bases). Germline V lookup: CDR1 LNHDA, CDR2 SQIVND (reference sequence). V was shortened by 5 bases and J by 1 base, with 12 bases between the two germline ends. The CDR3 loop spans 15 amino acids. The variable domain in full, completed from reference TRBV19 and TRBJ1-5, reads DGGITQSPKYLFRKEGQNVTLSCEQNLNHDAMYWYRQDPGQGLRLIYYSQIVNDFQKGDIAEGYSVSREKKESFPLTVTSAQKNPTAFYLCASSDQGRSNQPQHFGDGTRLSIL.

The chain has TRBV6-5 and TRBJ2-3, with D hard to call. Trimming left V 8 bases short and J 2 bases short, with 11 bases between. Germline CDR1 is MNHEY and CDR2 is SVGAGI. The CDR3 has 13 amino acids. The CDR3 protein is CASAKTNTDTQYF. CDR3 DNA sequence: TGTGCCAGCGCGAAGACAAACACAGATACGCAGTATTTT.

This chain connects TRBV10-3 to TRBJ1-2; D remains ambiguous. The germline gives CDR1 ENHRY, CDR2 SYGVKD. The CDR3 is 14 amino acids. V was clipped by 3 bases and J by 1 base, with 9 bases between them. CDR3 sequence (DNA): TGTGCCATCAGTGATCAGGTCGTTAACTATGGCTACACCTTC. Its translation: CAISDQVVNYGYTF.

The chain combines TRBV30 with TRBJ2-7, with a tentative D call TRBD1 (5 bases). Germline V gene lookup returns CDR1 GTSNPN and CDR2 SVGIG (reference sequence). The CDR3 runs to 15 residues. The ends were cut back, 3 bases at V and 2 bases at J, with 17 bases in the middle. The CDR3 reads CAWRRRRQNTYEQYF. CDR3 coding DNA: TGTGCCTGGAGGAGACGCCGACAGAATACCTACGAGCAGTACTTC.

The V gene is TRBV11-2, the J gene TRBJ2-5, with TRBD2 as a possible D gene (6 bases). V was clipped by 3 bases and J by 4 bases, with 15 bases between them. Germline CDR1 is SGHAT and CDR2 is FQNNGV. CDR3 length: 15 amino acids. As DNA, the CDR3 is TGTGCCAGCAGCTTTGTACTAGCCGGTGCAGAGACCCAGTACTTC. The encoded protein is CASSFVLAGAETQYF.

This CDR3 is CASNPVARGLSEAFF. DNA for the CDR3: TGTGCCAGCAACCCCGTGGCCAGGGGGCTATCGGAAGCTTTCTTT. The chain joins TRBV2 to TRBJ1-1; 8 bases are a match to TRBD1. The germline CDR1 and CDR2 sequences are SNHLY and FYNNEI. The trim removed 7 bases at V and 8 bases at J, leaving 15 bases unmatched. The CDR3 extends over 15 amino acids.